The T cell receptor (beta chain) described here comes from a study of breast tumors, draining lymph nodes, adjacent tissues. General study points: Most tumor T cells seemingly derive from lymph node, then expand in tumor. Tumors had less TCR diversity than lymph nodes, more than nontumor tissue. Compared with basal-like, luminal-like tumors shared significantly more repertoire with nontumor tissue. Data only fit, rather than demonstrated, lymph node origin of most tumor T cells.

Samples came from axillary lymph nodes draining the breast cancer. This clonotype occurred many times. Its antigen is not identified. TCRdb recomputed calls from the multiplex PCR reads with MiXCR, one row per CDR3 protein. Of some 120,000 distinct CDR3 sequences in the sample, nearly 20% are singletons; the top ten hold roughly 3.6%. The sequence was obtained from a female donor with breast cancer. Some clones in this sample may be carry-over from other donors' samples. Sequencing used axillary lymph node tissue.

The CDR3 loop reads CSARGDSPNQPQHF. For the CDR3, the DNA is TGCAGTGCGCGGGGGGACAGTCCCAATCAGCCCCAGCATTTT. J is TRBJ1-5 and V is TRBV20-1, with 7 nucleotides matching TRBD1. The CDR3 totals 14 residues. Trimming removed 6 bases from V and 3 bases from J; junction bases left unmatched: 8. Germline values: CDR1 DFQATT, CDR2 SNEGSKA (reference sequence).